This TCR beta chain is from a study of blood T cell repertoires in COVID-19. Study summary: Collection of acute and convalescent COVID-19 samples took place in the United States, Italy and Spain. PBMCs, B-cell-depleted T cells, or T cells provided the cDNA or gDNA that made up the material.

Assay: immunoSEQ multiplex PCR; the TCRdb copy retains only in-frame clones and omits some. This table has about 200,000 clones, 87% appearing once. Sequencing was done on a sample of peripheral blood. The TCR was taken from a middle-aged man with active or convalescent COVID-19.

The CDR3 DNA reads TGTGCCAGCAGCTCCCCGGGACAGGGAAAAAACACCATATATTTT. Translated, it gives CASSSPGQGKNTIYF. The chain links TRBV5-4 to TRBJ1-3, with 9 positions matching TRBD1. Germline V lookup: CDR1 SGHNT, CDR2 YYREEE (reference sequence). Trimming at V came to 3 bases and at J to 6 bases, leaving 7 bases not matched to a gene. CDR3 length equals 15 residues.